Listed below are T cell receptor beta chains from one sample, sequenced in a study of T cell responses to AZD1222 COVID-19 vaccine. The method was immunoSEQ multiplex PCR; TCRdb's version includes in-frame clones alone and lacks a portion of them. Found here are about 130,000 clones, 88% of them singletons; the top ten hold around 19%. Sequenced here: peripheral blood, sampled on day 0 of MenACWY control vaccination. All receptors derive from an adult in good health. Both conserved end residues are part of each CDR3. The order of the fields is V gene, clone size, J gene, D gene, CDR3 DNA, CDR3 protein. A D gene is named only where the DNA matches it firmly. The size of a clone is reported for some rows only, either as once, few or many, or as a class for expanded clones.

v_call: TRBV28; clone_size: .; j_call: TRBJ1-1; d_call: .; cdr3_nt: TGTGCCAGCAGCTTAAGCCTGAACACTGAAGCTTTCTTT; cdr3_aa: CASSLSLNTEAFF
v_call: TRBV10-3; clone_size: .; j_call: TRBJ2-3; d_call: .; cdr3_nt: TGTGCCTCACAGCTATCACAGTTCACAGATACGCAGTATTTT; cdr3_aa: CASQLSQFTDTQYF
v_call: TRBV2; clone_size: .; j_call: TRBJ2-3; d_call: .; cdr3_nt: TGTGCCAGCCTGCGGGATCCACGGGGAGATACGCAGTATTTT; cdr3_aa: CASLRDPRGDTQYF
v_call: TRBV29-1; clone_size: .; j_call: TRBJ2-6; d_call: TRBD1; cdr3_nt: TGCAGCGTTGGAGACAGGGCTGGGGCCAACGTCCTGACTTTC; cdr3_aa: CSVGDRAGANVLTF
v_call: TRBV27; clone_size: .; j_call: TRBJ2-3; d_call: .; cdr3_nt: TGTGCCAGCAGTGGGAGTACAGATACGCAGTATTTT; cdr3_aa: CASSGSTDTQYF
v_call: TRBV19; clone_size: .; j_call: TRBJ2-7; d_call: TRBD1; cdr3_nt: TGTGCCAGTAGTATGAGGGGGACAGGAGCCTACGAGCAGTACTTC; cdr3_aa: CASSMRGTGAYEQYF
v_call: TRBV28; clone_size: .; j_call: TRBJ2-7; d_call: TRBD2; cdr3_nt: TGTGCCAGCAGTTTTCCCGGGAGGGAACTCGAGCAGTACTTC; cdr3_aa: CASSFPGRELEQYF
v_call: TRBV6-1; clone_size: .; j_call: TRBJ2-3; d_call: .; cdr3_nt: TGTGCCAGCAGGATAGGGGACAGCACAGATACGCAGTATTTT; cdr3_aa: CASRIGDSTDTQYF
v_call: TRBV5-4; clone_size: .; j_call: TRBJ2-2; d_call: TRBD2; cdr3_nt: TGTGCCAGCAGCTTGGTCCGGGGGGACACCGGGGAGCTGTTTTTT; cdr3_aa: CASSLVRGDTGELFF
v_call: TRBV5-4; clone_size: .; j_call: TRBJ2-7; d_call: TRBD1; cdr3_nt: TGTGCCAGCAGCCATGACAGGGGGCGGGACGAGCAGTACTTC; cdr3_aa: CASSHDRGRDEQYF
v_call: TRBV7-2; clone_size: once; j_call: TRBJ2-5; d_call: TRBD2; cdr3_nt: TGTGCCAGCAGCACCGGGACTAGCGGGAATTTGGAGACCCAGTACTTC; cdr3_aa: CASSTGTSGNLETQYF
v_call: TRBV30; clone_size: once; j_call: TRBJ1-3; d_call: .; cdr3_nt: TGTGCCTGGAGTGTACTTCCGGGCCCCGCTTACACCATATATTTT; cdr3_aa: CAWSVLPGPAYTIYF
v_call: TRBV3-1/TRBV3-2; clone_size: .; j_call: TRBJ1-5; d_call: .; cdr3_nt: TGTGCCAGCAGCCAAGGATCTATAGGGCCCCAGCATTTT; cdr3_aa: CASSQGSIGPQHF
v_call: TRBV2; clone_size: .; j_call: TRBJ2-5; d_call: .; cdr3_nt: TGTGCCAGCAGTACCGTTTGGGACACCGGTGAGACCCAGTACTTC; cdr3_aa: CASSTVWDTGETQYF
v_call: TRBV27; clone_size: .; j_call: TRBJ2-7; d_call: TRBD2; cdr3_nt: TGTGCCAGCAGTTTAACCCCGCCGGGACTAGCGGGAGGGTCCTACGAGCAGTACTTC; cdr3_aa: CASSLTPPGLAGGSYEQYF
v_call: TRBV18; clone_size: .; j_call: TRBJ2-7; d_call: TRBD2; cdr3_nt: TGTGCCAGCTCACCGAGATCTAGCGGGCCCTCCTACGAGCAGTACTTC; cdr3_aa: CASSPRSSGPSYEQYF
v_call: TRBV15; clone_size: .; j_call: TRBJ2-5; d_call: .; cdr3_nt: TGTGCCACCAGCAGACAGACCCAAGAGACCCAGTACTTC; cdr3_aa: CATSRQTQETQYF
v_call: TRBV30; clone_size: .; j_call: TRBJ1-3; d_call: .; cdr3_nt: TGTGCCTGGAGACGTCAGCTCCACTCTGGAAACACCATATATTTT; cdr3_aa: CAWRRQLHSGNTIYF
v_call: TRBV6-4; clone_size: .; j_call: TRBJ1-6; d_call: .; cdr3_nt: TGTGCCAGCAGTGTCAATACGAAGAGGCATTTTAATTCACCCCTCCACTTT; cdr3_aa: CASSVNTKRHFNSPLHF
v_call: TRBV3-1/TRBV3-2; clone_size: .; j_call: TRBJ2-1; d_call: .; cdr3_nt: TGTGCCAGCAGCTCACAAGGTCCCTTGGACAATGAGCAGTTCTTC; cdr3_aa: CASSSQGPLDNEQFF
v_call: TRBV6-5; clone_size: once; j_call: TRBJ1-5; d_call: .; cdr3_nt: TGTGCCAGCAGTTACTCCCTGCCTAGCAATCAGCCCCAGCATTTT; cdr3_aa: CASSYSLPSNQPQHF
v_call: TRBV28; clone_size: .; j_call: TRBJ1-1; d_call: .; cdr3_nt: TGTGCCAGCAGTTACCCCGAGGGGGGGCGGAGCACTGAAGCTTTCTTT; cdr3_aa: CASSYPEGGRSTEAFF
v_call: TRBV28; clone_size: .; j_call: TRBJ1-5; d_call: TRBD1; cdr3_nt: TGTGCCAGCAGTAGACTCCAGGGGGCCAGTGGCAATCAGCCCCAGCATTTT; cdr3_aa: CASSRLQGASGNQPQHF
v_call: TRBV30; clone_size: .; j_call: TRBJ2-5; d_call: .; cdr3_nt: TGTGCCTGGAGGTGGTACCAAGAGACCCAGTACTTC; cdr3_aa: CAWRWYQETQYF
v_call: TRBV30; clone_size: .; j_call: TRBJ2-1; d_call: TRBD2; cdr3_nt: TGTGCCTGGGCCTTCCCGGTAAGCGGGAGAGTGAATGAGCAGTTCTTC; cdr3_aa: CAWAFPVSGRVNEQFF
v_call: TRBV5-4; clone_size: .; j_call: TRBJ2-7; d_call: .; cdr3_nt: TGTGCCAGCAGACCGCCCGAGAACCCCTACGAGCAGTACTTC; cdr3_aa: CASRPPENPYEQYF
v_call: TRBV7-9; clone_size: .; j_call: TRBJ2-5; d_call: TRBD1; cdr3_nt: TGTGCCAGCAGCGGGGACAGTCAAGAGACCCAGTACTTC; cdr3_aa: CASSGDSQETQYF
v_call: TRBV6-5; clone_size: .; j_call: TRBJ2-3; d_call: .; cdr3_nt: TGTGCCAGCAGGGCTTTGGGTACCTACACAGATACGCAGTATTTT; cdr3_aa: CASRALGTYTDTQYF
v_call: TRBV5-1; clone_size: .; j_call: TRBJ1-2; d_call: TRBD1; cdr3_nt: TGCGCCAGCAGCTTAATAACAGGGGGCGTATTTGGCTACACCTTC; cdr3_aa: CASSLITGGVFGYTF
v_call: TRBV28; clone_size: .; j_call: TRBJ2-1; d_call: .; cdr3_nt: TGTGCCAGCAGTAGACTCCCCCTAAATGAGCAGTTCTTC; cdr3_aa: CASSRLPLNEQFF
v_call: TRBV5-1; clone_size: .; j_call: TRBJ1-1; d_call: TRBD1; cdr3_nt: TGCGCCAGCAGCACGGGACAGGGGGGAGCGGGAACTGAAGCTTTCTTT; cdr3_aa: CASSTGQGGAGTEAFF
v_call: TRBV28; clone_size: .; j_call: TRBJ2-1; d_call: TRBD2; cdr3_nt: TGTGCCAGCAGCGCCGGGACTAGCGGGAGGTATGAGCAGTTCTTC; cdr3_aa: CASSAGTSGRYEQFF
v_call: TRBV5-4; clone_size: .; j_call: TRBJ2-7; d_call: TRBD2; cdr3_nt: TGTGCCAGCAGCGGAGGACTAGCGGGGGTTTTGACCTACGAGCAGTACTTC; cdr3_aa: CASSGGLAGVLTYEQYF
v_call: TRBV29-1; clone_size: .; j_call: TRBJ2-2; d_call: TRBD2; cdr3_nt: TGCAGCGTTCGGGGGGGAAAGAACACCGGGGAGCTGTTTTTT; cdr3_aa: CSVRGGKNTGELFF
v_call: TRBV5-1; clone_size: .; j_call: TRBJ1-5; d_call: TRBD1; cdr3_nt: TGCGCCAGCAGCCCCGACAGGGGAAATCAGCCCCAGCATTTT; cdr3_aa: CASSPDRGNQPQHF
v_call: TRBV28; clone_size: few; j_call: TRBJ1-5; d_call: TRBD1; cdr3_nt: TGTGCCAGCAGTCTGACAGGGGGCAATCAGCCCCAGCATTTT; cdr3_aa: CASSLTGGNQPQHF
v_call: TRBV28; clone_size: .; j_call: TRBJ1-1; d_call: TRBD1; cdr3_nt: TGTGCCAGCAGTTTACAGGGGGCATATACTGAAGCTTTCTTT; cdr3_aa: CASSLQGAYTEAFF
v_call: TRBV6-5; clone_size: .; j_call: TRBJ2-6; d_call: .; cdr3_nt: TGTGCCAGCAGTTTTGCTGGGGCCAACGTCCTGACTTTC; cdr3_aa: CASSFAGANVLTF
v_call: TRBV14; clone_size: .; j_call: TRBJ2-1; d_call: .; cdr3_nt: TGTGCCAGCAGCCCCCGAGGTGGAGAGCAGTTCTTC; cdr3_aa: CASSPRGGEQFF
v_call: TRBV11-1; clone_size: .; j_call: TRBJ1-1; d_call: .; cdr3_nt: TGTGCCAGCAGCTTAAAAGTTAACACTGAAGCTTTCTTT; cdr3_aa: CASSLKVNTEAFF